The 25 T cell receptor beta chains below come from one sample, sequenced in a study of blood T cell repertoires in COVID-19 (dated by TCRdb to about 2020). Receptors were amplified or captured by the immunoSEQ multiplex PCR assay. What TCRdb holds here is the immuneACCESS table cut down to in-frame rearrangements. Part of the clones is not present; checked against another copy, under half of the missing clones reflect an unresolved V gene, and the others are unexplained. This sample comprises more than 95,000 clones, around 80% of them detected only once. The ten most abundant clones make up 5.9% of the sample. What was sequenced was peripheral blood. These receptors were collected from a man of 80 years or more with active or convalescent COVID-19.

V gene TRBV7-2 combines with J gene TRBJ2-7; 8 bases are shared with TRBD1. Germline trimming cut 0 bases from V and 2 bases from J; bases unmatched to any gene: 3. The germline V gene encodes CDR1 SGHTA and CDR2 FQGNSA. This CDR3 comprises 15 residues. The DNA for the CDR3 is TGTGCCAGCAGCTTAGCGGCAGGGGGCACCTACGAGCAGTACTTC. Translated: CASSLAAGGTYEQYF.

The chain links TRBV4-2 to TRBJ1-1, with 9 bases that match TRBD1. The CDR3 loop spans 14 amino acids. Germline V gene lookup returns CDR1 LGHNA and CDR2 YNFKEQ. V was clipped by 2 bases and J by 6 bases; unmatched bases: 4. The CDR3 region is CASSQTDRGSEAFF. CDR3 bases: TGTGCCAGCAGCCAAACGGACAGGGGATCTGAAGCTTTCTTT.

This chain's CDR3 is CASSFGTGVVEQYF. The CDR3 region has the DNA TGTGCCAGCAGCTTCGGGACAGGGGTCGTAGAGCAGTACTTC. The gene calls are TRBV5-4 and TRBJ2-7, with 10 nucleotides matching TRBD1. V gave up 2 bases and J gave up 7 bases; unmatched junction bases: 6. The CDR3 is 14 amino acids. Germline CDR1 SGHNT, CDR2 YYREEE (reference sequence).

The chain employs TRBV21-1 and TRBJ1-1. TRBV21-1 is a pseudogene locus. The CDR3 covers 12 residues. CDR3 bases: TGTGCCAGCACGGGTCGGGGCACTGAAGCTTTCTTT. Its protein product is CASTGRGTEAFF.

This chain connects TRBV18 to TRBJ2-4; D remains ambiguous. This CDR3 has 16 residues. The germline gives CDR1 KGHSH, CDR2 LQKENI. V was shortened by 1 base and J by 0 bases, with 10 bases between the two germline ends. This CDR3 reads CASSPLLTGAKNIQYF. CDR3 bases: TGTGCCAGCTCACCACTTTTGACGGGAGCCAAAAACATTCAGTACTTC. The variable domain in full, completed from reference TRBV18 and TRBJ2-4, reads NAGVMQNPRHLVRRRGQEARLRCSPMKGHSHVYWYRQLPEEGLKFMVYLQKENIIDESGMPKERFSAEFPKEGPSILRIQQVVRGDSAAYFCASSPLLTGAKNIQYFGAGTRLSVL.

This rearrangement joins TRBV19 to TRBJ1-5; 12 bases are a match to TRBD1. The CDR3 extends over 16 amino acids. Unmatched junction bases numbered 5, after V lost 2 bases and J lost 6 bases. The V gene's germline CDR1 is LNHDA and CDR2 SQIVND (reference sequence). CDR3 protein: CASSIKRDRGLQPQHF. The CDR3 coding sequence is TGTGCCAGTAGTATAAAACGGGACAGGGGGCTTCAGCCCCAGCATTTT. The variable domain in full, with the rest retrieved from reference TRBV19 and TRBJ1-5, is DGGITQSPKYLFRKEGQNVTLSCEQNLNHDAMYWYRQDPGQGLRLIYYSQIVNDFQKGDIAEGYSVSREKKESFPLTVTSAQKNPTAFYLCASSIKRDRGLQPQHFGDGTRLSIL.

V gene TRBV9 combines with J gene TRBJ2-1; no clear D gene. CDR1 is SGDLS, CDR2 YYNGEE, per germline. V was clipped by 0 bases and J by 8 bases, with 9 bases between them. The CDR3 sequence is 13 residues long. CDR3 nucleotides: TGTGCCAGCAGCGTAGGCTTAGGAGATGAGCAGTTCTTC. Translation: CASSVGLGDEQFF. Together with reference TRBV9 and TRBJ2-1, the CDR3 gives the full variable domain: DSGVTQTPKHLITATGQRVTLRCSPRSGDLSVYWYQQSLDQGLQFLIQYYNGEERAKGNILERFSAQQFPDLHSELNLSSLELGDSALYFCASSVGLGDEQFFGPGTRLTVL.

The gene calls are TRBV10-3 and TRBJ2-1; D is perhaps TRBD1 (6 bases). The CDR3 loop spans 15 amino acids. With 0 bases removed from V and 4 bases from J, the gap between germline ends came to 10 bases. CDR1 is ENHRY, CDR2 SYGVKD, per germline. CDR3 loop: CAISESAQGYNEQFF. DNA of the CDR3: TGTGCCATCAGTGAGTCGGCTCAGGGGTACAATGAGCAGTTCTTC.

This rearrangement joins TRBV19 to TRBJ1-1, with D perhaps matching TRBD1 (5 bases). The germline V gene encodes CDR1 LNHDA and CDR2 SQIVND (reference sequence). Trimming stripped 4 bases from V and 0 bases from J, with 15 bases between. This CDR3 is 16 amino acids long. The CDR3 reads CASSTRTYSMNTEAFF. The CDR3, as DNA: TGTGCCAGTAGTACAAGGACATACTCCATGAACACTGAAGCTTTCTTT.

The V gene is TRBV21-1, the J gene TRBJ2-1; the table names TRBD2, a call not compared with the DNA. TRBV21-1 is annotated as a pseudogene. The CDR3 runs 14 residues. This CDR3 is CASSKGGVFNEQFF. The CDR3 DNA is TGTGCCAGCAGCAAAGGCGGAGTTTTCAATGAGCAGTTCTTC.

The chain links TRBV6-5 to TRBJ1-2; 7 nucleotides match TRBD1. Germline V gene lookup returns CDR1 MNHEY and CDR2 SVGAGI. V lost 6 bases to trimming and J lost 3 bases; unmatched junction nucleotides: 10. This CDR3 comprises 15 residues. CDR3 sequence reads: CASRKTGIQHYGYTF. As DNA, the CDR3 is TGTGCCAGCAGGAAGACAGGGATTCAGCACTATGGCTACACCTTC.

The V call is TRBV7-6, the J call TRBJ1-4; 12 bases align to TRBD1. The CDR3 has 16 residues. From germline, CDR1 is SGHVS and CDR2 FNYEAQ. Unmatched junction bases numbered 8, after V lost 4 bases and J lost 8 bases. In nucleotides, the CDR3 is TGTGCCAGCAGCTCGGGACAGGGGGCCGAGGGGGAAAAACTGTTTTTT. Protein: CASSSGQGAEGEKLFF.

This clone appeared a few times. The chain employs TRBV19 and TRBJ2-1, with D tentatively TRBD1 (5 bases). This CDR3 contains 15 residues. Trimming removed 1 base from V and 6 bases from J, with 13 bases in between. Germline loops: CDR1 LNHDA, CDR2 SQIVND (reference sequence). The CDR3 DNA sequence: TGTGCCAGTAGTATAGTCCAGACAGCCTTCAATGAGCAGTTCTTC. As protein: CASSIVQTAFNEQFF.

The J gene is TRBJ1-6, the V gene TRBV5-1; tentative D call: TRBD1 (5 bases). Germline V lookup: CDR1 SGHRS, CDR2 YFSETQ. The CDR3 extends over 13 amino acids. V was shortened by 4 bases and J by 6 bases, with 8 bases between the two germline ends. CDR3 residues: CASSLDSNSPLHF. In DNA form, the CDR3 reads TGCGCCAGCAGCCTCGACAGTAATTCACCCCTCCACTTT.

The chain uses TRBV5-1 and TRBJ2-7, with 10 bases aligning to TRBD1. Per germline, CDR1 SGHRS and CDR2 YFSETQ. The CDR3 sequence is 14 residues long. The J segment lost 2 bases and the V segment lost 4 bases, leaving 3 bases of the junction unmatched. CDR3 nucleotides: TGCGCCAGCAGCAATGGACAGGGGGCCTACGAGCAGTACTTC. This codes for CASSNGQGAYEQYF.

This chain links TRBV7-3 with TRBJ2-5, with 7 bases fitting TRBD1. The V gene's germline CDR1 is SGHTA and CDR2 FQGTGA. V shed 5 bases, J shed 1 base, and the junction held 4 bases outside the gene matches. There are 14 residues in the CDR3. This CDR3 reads CASSPTGAQETQYF. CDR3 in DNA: TGTGCCAGCAGCCCTACAGGGGCCCAAGAGACCCAGTACTTC.

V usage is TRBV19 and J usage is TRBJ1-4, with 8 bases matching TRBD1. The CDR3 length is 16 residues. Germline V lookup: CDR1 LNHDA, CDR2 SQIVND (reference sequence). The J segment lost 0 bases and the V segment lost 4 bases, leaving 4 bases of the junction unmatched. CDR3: CASSSRGLATNEKLFF. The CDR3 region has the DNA TGTGCCAGTAGTAGCAGGGGGCTTGCAACTAATGAAAAACTGTTTTTT. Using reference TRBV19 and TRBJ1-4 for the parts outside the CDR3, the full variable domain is DGGITQSPKYLFRKEGQNVTLSCEQNLNHDAMYWYRQDPGQGLRLIYYSQIVNDFQKGDIAEGYSVSREKKESFPLTVTSAQKNPTAFYLCASSSRGLATNEKLFFGSGTQLSVL.

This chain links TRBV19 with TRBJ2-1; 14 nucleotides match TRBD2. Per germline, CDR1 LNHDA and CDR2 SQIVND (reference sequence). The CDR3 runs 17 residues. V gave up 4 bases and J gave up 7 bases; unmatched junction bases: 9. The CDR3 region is CASSKPAGTSGSNEQFF. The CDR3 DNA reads TGTGCCAGTAGTAAACCGGCAGGGACTAGCGGGAGTAATGAGCAGTTCTTC.

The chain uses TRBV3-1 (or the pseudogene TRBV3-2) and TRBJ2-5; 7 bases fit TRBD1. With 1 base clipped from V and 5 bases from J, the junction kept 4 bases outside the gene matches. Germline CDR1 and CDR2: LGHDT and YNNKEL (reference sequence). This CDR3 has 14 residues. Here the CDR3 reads CASSQARGLETQYF. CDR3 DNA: TGTGCCAGCAGCCAAGCCAGGGGGTTGGAGACCCAGTACTTC.

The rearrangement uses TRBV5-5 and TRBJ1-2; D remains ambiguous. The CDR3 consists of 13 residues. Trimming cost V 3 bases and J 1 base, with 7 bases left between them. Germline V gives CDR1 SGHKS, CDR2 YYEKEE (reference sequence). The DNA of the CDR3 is TGTGCCAGCAGCTCAGGCTATAACTATGGCTACACCTTC. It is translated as CASSSGYNYGYTF.

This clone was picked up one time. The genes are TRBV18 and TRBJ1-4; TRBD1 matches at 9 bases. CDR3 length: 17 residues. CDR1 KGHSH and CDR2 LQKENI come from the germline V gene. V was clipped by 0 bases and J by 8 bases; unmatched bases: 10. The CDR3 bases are TGTGCCAGCTCACCACCGGGACAGGGTGGAGGGAAGGAAAAACTGTTTTTT. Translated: CASSPPGQGGGKEKLFF.

CDR3 nucleotides: TGCGCCAGCAGCACCGACTGGGGAGGTGAGCAGTACTTC. This sequence encodes CASSTDWGGEQYF. The chain carries TRBV5-1 and TRBJ2-7, with D perhaps matching TRBD2 (6 bases). CDR3 length equals 13 residues. CDR1 and CDR2 from the germline V gene are SGHRS and YFSETQ. Trimming stripped 4 bases from V and 7 bases from J, with 15 bases between. Based on the CDR3 plus reference TRBV5-1 and TRBJ2-7, the full variable domain is KAGVTQTPRYLIKTRGQQVTLSCSPISGHRSVSWYQQTPGQGLQFLFEYFSETQRNKGNFPGRFSGRQFSNSRSEMNVSTLELGDSALYLCASSTDWGGEQYFGPGTRLTVT.

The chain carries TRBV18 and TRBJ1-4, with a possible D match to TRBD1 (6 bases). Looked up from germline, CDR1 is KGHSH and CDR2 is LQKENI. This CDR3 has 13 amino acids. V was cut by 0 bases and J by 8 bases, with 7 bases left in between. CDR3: CASSPPGQEKLFF. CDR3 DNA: TGTGCCAGCTCACCACCGGGACAAGAAAAACTGTTTTTT.

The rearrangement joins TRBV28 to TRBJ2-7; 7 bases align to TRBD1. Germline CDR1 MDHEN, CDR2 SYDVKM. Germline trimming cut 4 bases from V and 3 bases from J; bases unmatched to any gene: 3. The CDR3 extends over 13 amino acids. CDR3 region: CASSYPGGYEQYF. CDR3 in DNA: TGTGCCAGCAGTTACCCAGGGGGCTACGAGCAGTACTTC.

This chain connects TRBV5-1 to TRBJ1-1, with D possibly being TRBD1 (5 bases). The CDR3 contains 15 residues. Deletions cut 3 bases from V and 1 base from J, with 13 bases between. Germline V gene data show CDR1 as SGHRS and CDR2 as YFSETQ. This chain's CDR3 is CASSWQGGENTEAFF. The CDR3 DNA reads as TGCGCCAGCAGCTGGCAGGGAGGAGAGAACACTGAAGCTTTCTTT.